This T cell receptor beta chain derives from a study of T cells in tumors after PD-1 blockade. Study details: During anti-PD-1 treatment, some patients continued daily vismodegib 150 mg.

General study points: Blood contained approximately 40% of the tumor's TCR clonotypes.

Notes on this clone: Its antigen is currently unknown.

The table came from immunoSEQ multiplex PCR; TCRdb's copy has only in-frame clones and leaves some out. The sample has roughly 60,000 clones; about four fifths are singletons. From germline, CDR1 is MDHEN and CDR2 SYDVKM. V lost 8 bases to trimming and J lost 2 bases; unmatched junction nucleotides: 27. The CDR3 loop spans 22 amino acids. The source was PBMCs, collected before anti-PD-1 treatment. The TCR sequence derives from a human donor with basal cell carcinoma. This chain uses TRBV28 with TRBJ2-6; TRBD1 agrees at 7 bases. The CDR3 nucleotides read TGTGCCAGCTCCGAGATGAACAAGAAAGGGACAGCTGCTAATGCTGGGGCCAACGTCCTGACTTTC. This gives the protein CASSEMNKKGTAANAGANVLTF.